This T cell receptor beta chain was captured in a study of glioma-infiltrating T cells. The CDR3 has 13 residues. The V end lost 5 bases, the J end lost 4 bases, and 8 bases lay between the germline ends. With regard to this clonotype: What it binds is not known.

TCR alpha and beta CDR3 regions were amplified from RNA using iRepertoire nested multiplex PCR. One-step reverse transcription and amplification started from approximately 100-400 ng of tissue mRNA or PBMC total RNA. TCRdb reprocessed the multiplex PCR reads with MiXCR, giving one entry per CDR3 protein. The data contain around 390,000 distinct CDR3 sequences, less than 50% of them singletons. Study observations and caveats: Signature shared blood CDR3 motifs were enriched in low-divergence and depleted in high-divergence patients.

This sequence joins TRBV12-3 or TRBV12-4 and TRBJ2-2; no firm D call. The source is a human donor with low-grade glioma or glioblastoma, undergoing nonglioma brain surgery, or in good health (not recorded which). Material: glioma tissue, nonneoplastic brain tissue, or PBMCs (not recorded which). CDR3 DNA sequence: TGTGCCAGCAGTGGTGTTAGCACCGGGGAGCTGTTTTTT. This encodes CASSGVSTGELFF.